These 11 T cell receptor beta chains came from one sample sequenced in a study of blood T cell repertoires in COVID-19. Some clones are missing from TCRdb's copy, which holds only in-frame ones; the method was immunoSEQ multiplex PCR. The sample comprises over 200,000 clones, around 88% of which are singletons, and approximately 5.9% rests with the top ten. The sequenced sample consisted of peripheral blood. Receptors were obtained from a man older than 75 with acute or convalescent COVID-19.

The rearrangement links TRBV11-1 to TRBJ2-7, with 7 bases aligning to TRBD2. CDR3 size: 14 residues. V dropped 0 bases and J dropped 2; count of bases not matched to a gene: 1. Germline values: CDR1 SGHAT, CDR2 FQDESV (reference sequence). The CDR3: CASSLAGLPYEQYF. CDR3 nucleotides: TGTGCCAGCAGCTTAGCGGGACTACCCTACGAGCAGTACTTC. Filled out from reference TRBV11-1 and TRBJ2-7, the complete variable domain reads EAEVAQSPRYKITEKSQAVAFWCDPISGHATLYWYRQILGQGPELLVQFQDESVVDDSQLPKDRFSAERLKGVDSTLKIQPAELGDSAMYLCASSLAGLPYEQYFGPGTRLTVT.

V usage is TRBV5-4 and J usage is TRBJ2-3; no definite D call. This CDR3 comprises 15 residues. Per the germline V gene, CDR1 is SGHNT and CDR2 is YYREEE (reference sequence). Trimming removed 0 bases at V and 1 base at J, with 9 bases between. The CDR3 is CASSLGSRGTDTQYF. Here the CDR3 DNA reads TGTGCCAGCAGCTTGGGGAGTCGTGGCACAGATACGCAGTATTTT.

The chain recombines TRBV5-1 with TRBJ2-5, with 14 bases lining up with TRBD2. Germline V gene data show CDR1 as SGHRS and CDR2 as YFSETQ. The J segment lost 6 bases and the V segment lost 4 bases, leaving 8 bases of the junction unmatched. The CDR3 totals 16 residues. CDR3 DNA: TGCGCCAGCAGCCCCGGGACTAGCGGGGGTATGAAGACCCAGTACTTC. Its protein is CASSPGTSGGMKTQYF.

Remarks on this clone: Since the CDR3 does not end with the conserved phenylalanine or tryptophan, this likely comes from a read error. The DNA is left out, because the CDR3 cannot be placed on it with certainty; the CDR3 is given as TCRdb lists it. This chain uses TRBV6-5 with TRBJ1-1; no DNA check was done on the table's D call, TRBD1. CDR1 is MNHEY and CDR2 is SVGAGI in the germline V gene. The CDR3 region is 14 residues in length, termini included. CDR3 amino acids: CASSPNVVGGGALV.

The CDR3 nucleotides read TGTGCCAGCAGCGTAGTAGCTAGCTCCGAGCAGTACTTC. Its protein is CASSVVASSEQYF. The chain couples TRBV9 to TRBJ2-7, with D possibly matching TRBD2 (5 bases). V lost 0 bases, J lost 6 bases, and 10 bases lay in between. There are 13 residues in the CDR3. The germline V gene has CDR1 SGDLS and CDR2 YYNGEE.

J is TRBJ2-1 and V is TRBV5-8; D not certain. CDR3 length: 16 residues. Germline V CDR1 and CDR2: SGHTS, YDEGEE. V lost 4 bases, J lost 3 bases, and 17 bases lay in between. The CDR3 DNA is TGTGCCAGCAGCAAAGCTAAAATCCTTAACTACAATGAGCAGTTCTTC. It is translated as CASSKAKILNYNEQFF.

This chain joins TRBV28 and TRBJ1-2, with D possibly being TRBD1 (5 bases). Germline V gene data show CDR1 as MDHEN and CDR2 as SYDVKM. The germline V and J ends were trimmed by 4 bases and 7 bases, with 10 bases remaining between them. CDR3 size: 12 residues. The CDR3 DNA reads as TGTGCCAGCAGTTCAGCAGGGATTGGCTACACCTTC. Translated: CASSSAGIGYTF.

The chain joins TRBV18 to TRBJ2-1; 13 nucleotides align to TRBD2. This CDR3 region has 15 residues. CDR1 and CDR2 from the germline V gene are KGHSH and LQKENI. Trimming took 5 bases from V and 7 from J; bases not matched to a gene: 5. CDR3 DNA sequence: TGTGCCAGCTCAACAGCGGGACTAGCGGGAAATGAGCAGTTCTTC. Translation gives CASSTAGLAGNEQFF.

In this sample, this clone turned up once. The chain couples TRBV25-1 to TRBJ2-2, with 12 bases matching TRBD1. Germline lookup yields CDR1 MGHDK and CDR2 SYGVNS. V was pared by 6 bases and J by 3 bases, with 8 bases of the junction left unmatched. The CDR3 is made up of 17 amino acids. Here the CDR3 DNA reads TGTGCCAGCAGCCGGGACAGGGGGCGAAGTGACACCGGGGAGCTGTTTTTT. It encodes CASSRDRGRSDTGELFF.

The chain joins TRBV19 to TRBJ1-1; no firm D call. From germline, CDR1 is LNHDA and CDR2 SQIVND (reference sequence). The germline V and J ends were trimmed by 6 bases and 2 bases, with 16 bases remaining between them. CDR3 length: 15 residues. The CDR3 DNA follows: TGTGCCAGTAGCCAGTTCGGGGTTGGAAACACTGAAGCTTTCTTT. It yields the protein CASSQFGVGNTEAFF.

In this sample, this clone turned up a few times. Distinct nucleotide sequences in the sample also encode this CDR3. The CDR3 nucleotides are TGTGCCAGCAGTGAAGTGGACTCTAATTCACCCCTCCACTTT. Translating it yields CASSEVDSNSPLHF. The genes are TRBV6-1 and TRBJ1-6; the D is unclear. This CDR3 spans 14 amino acids. Trimming stripped 1 base from V and 6 bases from J, with 7 bases between. The germline gives CDR1 MNHNS, CDR2 SASEGT.